Ten or more counts support the clone carrying this T cell receptor (beta chain). Its antigen is not identified. This sample is drawn from a study of T cells in Graves' hyperthyroidism and ophthalmopathy. Regions amplified from RNA transcripts were the TCR beta CDR3 regions. With the HTBI primer set, the TCR CDR3 went through a first round of RT-PCR. TCRdb passed the multiplex PCR reads through MiXCR, listing each CDR3 protein once. The data show more than 500,000 distinct CDR3 sequences, with 46% seen just once and under 20% held by the top ten. Exclusion of a patient resulted from uncontrolled infection, other autoimmune disease, pregnancy or lactation. Study-level results: Most expanded thyroid clonotypes above 0.001 recurred in blood.

The V end lost 2 bases, the J end lost 4 bases, and 11 bases lay between the germline ends. Germline V gene lookup returns CDR1 MNHEY and CDR2 SVGEGT. The CDR3 covers 14 residues. The rearrangement uses TRBV6-2 or TRBV6-3 and TRBJ2-5; D is undetermined. The sample was peripheral blood or thyroid tissue (not recorded which). The origin of this receptor is an adult woman with Graves' disease, either hyperthyroidism or ophthalmopathy (not recorded which). The CDR3 is CASSYTNLGETQYF. CDR3 DNA: TGTGCCAGCAGTTACACGAATTTAGGAGAGACCCAGTACTTC.